This T cell receptor (beta chain) was recorded in a study of blood T cell repertoires in COVID-19. Study overall: Whether acute or convalescent, the COVID-19 samples came from the United States, Italy and Spain. Nucleic acid was either cDNA or gDNA, and it came from T cells, B-cell-depleted T cells, or PBMCs.

Germline CDR1 and CDR2: SGHVS and FQNEAQ. This CDR3 comprises 19 residues. Unmatched junction bases numbered 14, after V lost 6 bases and J lost 6 bases. In the source study's methods: The authors estimated nucleated cell counts from reference gene primer amplification. Assay: immunoSEQ multiplex PCR; the TCRdb copy retains only in-frame clones and omits some. V and J calls and clone size come straight from that table; D and trimming were deduced from the DNA. Counted here are 310,000 or so clones, more than 75% occurring once; the ten biggest clones make up 2% to 2.5%. The TCR originated in a woman between 25 and 40 years old who had recovered from COVID-19. The V gene is TRBV7-8, the J gene TRBJ2-1; TRBD2 matches at 16 bases. Sequencing input: peripheral blood. The CDR3 region has the DNA TGTGCCAGCAGTTTACGGAATCCCGGGACTAGCGGGAGGGCCAATGAGCAGTTCTTC. The encoded protein is CASSLRNPGTSGRANEQFF.